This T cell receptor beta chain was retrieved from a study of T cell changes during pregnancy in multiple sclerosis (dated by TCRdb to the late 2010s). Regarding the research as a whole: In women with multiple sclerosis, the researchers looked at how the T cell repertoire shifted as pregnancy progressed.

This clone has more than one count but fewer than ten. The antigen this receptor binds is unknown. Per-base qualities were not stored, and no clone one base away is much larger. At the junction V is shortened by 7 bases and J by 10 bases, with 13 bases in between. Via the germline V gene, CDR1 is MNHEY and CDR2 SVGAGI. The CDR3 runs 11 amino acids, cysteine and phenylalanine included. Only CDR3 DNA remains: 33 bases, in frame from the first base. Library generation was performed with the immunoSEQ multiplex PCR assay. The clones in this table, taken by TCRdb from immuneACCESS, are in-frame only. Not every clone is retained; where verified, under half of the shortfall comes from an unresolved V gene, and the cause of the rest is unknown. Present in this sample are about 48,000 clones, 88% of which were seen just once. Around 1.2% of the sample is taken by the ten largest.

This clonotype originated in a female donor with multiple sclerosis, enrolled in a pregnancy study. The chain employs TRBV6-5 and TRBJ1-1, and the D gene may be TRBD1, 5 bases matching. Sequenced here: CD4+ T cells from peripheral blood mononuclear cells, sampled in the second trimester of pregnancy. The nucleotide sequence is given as TGTGCCAGCAACCACAGGATGATAGCTTTCTTT. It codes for CASNHRMIAFF.